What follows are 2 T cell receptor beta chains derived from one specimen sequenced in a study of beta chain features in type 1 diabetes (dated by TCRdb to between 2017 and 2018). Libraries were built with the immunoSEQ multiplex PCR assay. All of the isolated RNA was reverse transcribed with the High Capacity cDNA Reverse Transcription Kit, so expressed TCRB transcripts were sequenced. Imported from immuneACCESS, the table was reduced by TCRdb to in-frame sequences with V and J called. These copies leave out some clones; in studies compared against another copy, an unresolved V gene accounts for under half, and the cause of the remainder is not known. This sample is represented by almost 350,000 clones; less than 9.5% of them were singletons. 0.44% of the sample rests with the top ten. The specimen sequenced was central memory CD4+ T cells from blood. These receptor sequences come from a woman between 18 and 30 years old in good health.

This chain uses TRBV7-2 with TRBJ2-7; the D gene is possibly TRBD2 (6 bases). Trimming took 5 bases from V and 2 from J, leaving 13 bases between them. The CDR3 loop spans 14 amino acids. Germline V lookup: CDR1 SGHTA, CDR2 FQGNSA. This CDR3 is CASSPFRTTYEQYF. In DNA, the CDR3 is TGTGCCAGCAGCCCATTTCGGACTACCTACGAGCAGTACTTC.

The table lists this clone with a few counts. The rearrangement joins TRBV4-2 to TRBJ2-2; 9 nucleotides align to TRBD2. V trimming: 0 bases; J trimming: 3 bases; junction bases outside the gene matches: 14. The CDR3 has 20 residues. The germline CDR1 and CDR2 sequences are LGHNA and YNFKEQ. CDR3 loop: CASSQDLVSGRIGDTGELFF. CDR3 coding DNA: TGTGCCAGCAGCCAAGATCTGGTTAGCGGGAGAATCGGGGACACCGGGGAGCTGTTTTTT.